This TCR beta chain was identified in a study of T cells expressing NK-cell markers. Overall study: Sorted CD3+CD56+NKG2C+, CD3+CD56+NKG2C- and CD3+CD56-NKG2C+ T cells supplied TCR beta repertoires. One of eight sequenced donors was HCMV-seronegative; the other seven were seropositive. Points from the study as a whole: More than 5 donors carried dominant NKG2C+ clonotypes that made up roughly 1.0-7.5% of their CD8+ T cells. These clonotypes, the leaders elsewhere, also led the CD3+CD56-NKG2C+ fraction in several donors.

TCRdb reworked the 5' RACE reads into one entry per CDR3 protein, no DNA. The sample table sets out a few hundred thousand distinct CDR3 sequences. Of note for this clonotype: Its antigen is still unknown.

Germline V gene lookup returns CDR1 DFQATT and CDR2 SNEGSKA (reference sequence). The CDR3 extends over 18 amino acids. This rearrangement joins TRBV20-1 to TRBJ2-3; without DNA, the TCRdb call of TRBD2 cannot be checked. The sequenced sample consisted of blood T cells: a sorted CD56 or NKG2C T cell subset, CD4+ or CD8+ T cells, or bulk PBMC T cells (not recorded which). This TCR was sampled from a woman aged 45 to 65 in good health. The CDR3: CSAHNLREGFGFTDTQYF.